This T cell receptor (beta chain) was captured in a study of glioma-infiltrating T cells after dendritic cell vaccination. This clone was detected a few times. The protocol was immunoSEQ multiplex PCR, while the TCRdb copy is restricted to in-frame clones and leaves out a portion. The repertoire holds tens of thousands of clones, with around nine tenths as singletons. Time point: after dendritic cell vaccination, including at tumor progression/relapse. J gave up 4 bases and V 3 bases, and 4 bases lay outside the gene matches. Germline CDR1 reads SGHRS; CDR2 reads YFSETQ. CDR3 length: 14 amino acids. The genes are TRBV5-1 and TRBJ1-2; 9 positions agree with TRBD1. The source of this sequence is a human donor with glioblastoma. Specimen: blood, collected after dendritic cell vaccination. CDR3 DNA: TGCGCCAGCAGCTCGGGACAGGGTCCCTATGGCTACACCTTC. Translation gives CASSSGQGPYGYTF.